The subject of this entry is one TCR beta chain. This entry belongs to a study of blood T cell repertoires in COVID-19. Turning to the study itself: Whether acute or convalescent, the COVID-19 samples came from the United States, Italy and Spain.

The V and J ends lost 4 bases and 8 bases respectively, with 24 bases between them. Germline V gene lookup returns CDR1 SGHRS and CDR2 YFSETQ. The CDR3 length is 17 residues. Original processing methods: Quantification of nucleated cells was approximated via reference gene primer amplification. Clones were read by immunoSEQ multiplex PCR, and TCRdb kept only the in-frame ones, dropping some. The V and J calls and the clone size are those of that table, but D and trimming were determined from the DNA. The table has about 53,000 clones, about 76% seen once. The chain carries TRBV5-1 and TRBJ1-4; tentative D call: TRBD1 (6 bases). Material for sequencing was peripheral blood. The receptor was isolated from a man aged 70-80 years with active or convalescent COVID-19. For the CDR3, the DNA is TGCGCCAGCAGCCTCAATGGGGACGGACAGCGATGGGAAAAACTGTTTTTT. This sequence encodes CASSLNGDGQRWEKLFF.